The 9 T cell receptor beta chains below come from one sample, sequenced in a study of Graves' ophthalmopathy and Graves' hyperthyroidism. Scientists amplified the TCR beta CDR3 regions from RNA transcripts. An opening RT-PCR round employed HTBI primers and preceded a second-round multiplex PCR. MiXCR, run by TCRdb on the multiplex PCR reads, gives a single entry per CDR3 protein. Among over 650,000 distinct CDR3 sequences, roughly two fifths were seen once, and the ten largest hold roughly 3.5%. The sequenced material came from peripheral blood. The receptors derive from an adult man with Graves' ophthalmopathy.

This clonotype came up many times. The rearrangement joins TRBV12-3 or TRBV12-4 to TRBJ2-7, with 9 bases identical to TRBD1. CDR3 length: 13 amino acids. Germline trimming cut 8 bases from V and 3 bases from J; bases unmatched to any gene: 5. CDR3 region: CASLPGQGYEQYF. The DNA for the CDR3 is TGTGCCAGCCTTCCGGGACAGGGCTACGAGCAGTACTTC.

With regard to this clonotype: A much larger clone is a single base away; this may be a read error. V and J are TRBV7-3 and TRBJ2-7, with 8 bases matching TRBD1. Losses at the gene ends were 6 bases for V and 0 bases for J; bases not matched to a gene: 4. Germline assignment: CDR1 SGHTA and CDR2 FQGTGA. This CDR3 region has 14 residues. CDR3 sequence: CASRTTGASYEQYF. The CDR3 nucleotides are TGTGCCAGCAGAACGACAGGGGCCTCCTACGAGCAGTACTTC. Based on the CDR3 plus reference TRBV7-3 and TRBJ2-7, the full variable domain is GAGVSQTPSNKVTEKGKYVELRCDPISGHTALYWYRQSLGQGPEFLIYFQGTGAADDSGLPNDRFFAVRPEGSVSTLKIQRTERGDSAVYLCASRTTGASYEQYFGPGTRLTVT.

This chain links TRBV29-1 with TRBJ2-7; D is undetermined. Trimming took off 5 bases at V and 7 bases at J, with 12 bases between the two ends. CDR1 and CDR2 (germline): SQVTM, ANQGSEA. The length of the CDR3 is 11 residues. In DNA, the CDR3 is TGCAGCGTTCTCCGGTACAATGAGCAGTACTTC. Translated: CSVLRYNEQYF.

This rearrangement joins TRBV7-8 to TRBJ1-1; D gene unclear. The germline gives CDR1 SGHVS, CDR2 FQNEAQ. CDR3 length: 14 residues. V shed 1 base and J shed 2 bases, with 8 bases lying between them. The CDR3 region has the DNA TGTGCCAGCAGCTTAGTCGACATCAACACTGAAGCTTTCTTT. Amino acid sequence: CASSLVDINTEAFF.

With regard to this clonotype: A read error is possible here, since a much larger clone lies one base away. The chain employs TRBV2 and TRBJ2-7; a weak D match, TRBD1 (5 bases). Trimming stripped 11 bases from V and 0 bases from J, with 14 bases between. CDR1 is SNHLY and CDR2 is FYNNEI in the germline V gene. This CDR3 spans 13 amino acids. CDR3 sequence (DNA): TGTGCCGGATCGGACATGACCTCCTACGAGCAGTACTTC. This encodes CAGSDMTSYEQYF.

This clonotype was seen ten or more times. The chain uses TRBV29-1 and TRBJ1-2; the D is unclear. The V gene lost 7 bases and the J gene lost 0 bases, with 15 bases spanning the gap. The CDR3 sequence is 14 residues long. From germline, CDR1 is SQVTM and CDR2 ANQGSEA. CDR3 in amino acids: CSARLTKPNYGYTF. The CDR3 DNA follows: TGCAGCGCTCGATTGACAAAGCCTAACTATGGCTACACCTTC. Based on the CDR3 plus reference TRBV29-1 and TRBJ1-2, the full variable domain is SAVISQKPSRDICQRGTSLTIQCQVDSQVTMMFWYRQQPGQSLTLIATANQGSEATYESGFVIDKFPISRPNLTFSTLTVSNMSPEDSSIYLCSARLTKPNYGYTFGSGTRLTVV.

This clonotype was observed many times. V and J are TRBV10-3 and TRBJ1-1; TRBD1 might be the D (6 bases). V was trimmed by 4 bases and J by 5 bases, leaving 11 bases between them. Per the germline V gene, CDR1 is ENHRY and CDR2 is SYGVKD. The CDR3 runs 13 residues. Written as DNA, the CDR3 is TGTGCCATCAGTGCAGGGGTGGATACTGAAGCTTTCTTT. Amino acids: CAISAGVDTEAFF.

This clonotype was detected many times. The chain links TRBV9 to TRBJ1-4; TRBD1 aligns across 9 bases. Germline assignment: CDR1 SGDLS and CDR2 YYNGEE. Trimming at V came to 3 bases and at J to 5 bases, leaving 5 bases not matched to a gene. The CDR3 has 15 amino acids. CDR3 DNA sequence: TGTGCCAGCAGCGGTACCGACAGGGGGAATGAAAAACTGTTTTTT. It translates to CASSGTDRGNEKLFF. The whole variable domain, filled in from reference TRBV9 and TRBJ1-4, reads DSGVTQTPKHLITATGQRVTLRCSPRSGDLSVYWYQQSLDQGLQFLIQYYNGEERAKGNILERFSAQQFPDLHSELNLSSLELGDSALYFCASSGTDRGNEKLFFGSGTQLSVL.

This clonotype was found a few times. The rearrangement joins TRBV6-5 to TRBJ1-2; D perhaps matches TRBD1 (6 bases). V lost 5 bases and J 6 bases, leaving 10 bases between the germline ends. This CDR3 has 12 amino acids. In germline, CDR1 is MNHEY, CDR2 SVGAGI. The CDR3 DNA reads TGTGCCAGCAGTACCCAGGGGAATGGCTACACCTTC. Its translation: CASSTQGNGYTF.